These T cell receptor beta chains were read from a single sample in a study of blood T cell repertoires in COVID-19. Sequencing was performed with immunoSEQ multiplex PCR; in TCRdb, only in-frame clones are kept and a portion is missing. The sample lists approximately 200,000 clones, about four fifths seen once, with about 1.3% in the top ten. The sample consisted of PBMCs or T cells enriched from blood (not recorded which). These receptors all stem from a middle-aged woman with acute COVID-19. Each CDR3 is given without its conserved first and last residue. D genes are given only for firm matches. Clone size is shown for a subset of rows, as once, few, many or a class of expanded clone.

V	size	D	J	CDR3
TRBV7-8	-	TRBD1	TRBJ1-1	ASSLAGQGADTEAF
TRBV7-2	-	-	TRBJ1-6	ASSSQQERNSPLH
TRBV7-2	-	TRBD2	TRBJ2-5	ASSSTSGGNQETQY
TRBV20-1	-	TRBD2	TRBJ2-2	SASLASGRSGELF
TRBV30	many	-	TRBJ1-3	AWSPQFHSGNTIY
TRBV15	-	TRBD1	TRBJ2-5	ATSRTGAQETQY
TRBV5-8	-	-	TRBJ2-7	ASSQPDRLNYEQY
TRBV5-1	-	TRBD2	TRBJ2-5	ASSPGTSGSPETQY
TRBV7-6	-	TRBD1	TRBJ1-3	ASSLTGTASGNTIY
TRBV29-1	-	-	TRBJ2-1	SGSDPSYNEQF
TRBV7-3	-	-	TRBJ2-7	ASSLVPGSLNEQY
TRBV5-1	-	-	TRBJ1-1	ASSLGHTTTEAF
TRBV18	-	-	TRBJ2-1	ASSMRQSDNEQF
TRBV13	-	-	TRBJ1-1	ASSPNRGNTEAF
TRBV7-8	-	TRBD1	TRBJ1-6	ASSPGTVVNSPLH
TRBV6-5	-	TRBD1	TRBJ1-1	ASSRQGTEAF
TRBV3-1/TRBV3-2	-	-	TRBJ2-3	ASSQIPGGGDTQY
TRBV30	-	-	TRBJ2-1	AWSGRSYNEQF
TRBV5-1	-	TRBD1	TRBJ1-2	ASSKTSGQAVYGYT
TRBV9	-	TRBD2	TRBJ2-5	ASARGGYQETQY
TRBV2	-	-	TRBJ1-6	ASSGVKRSPLH
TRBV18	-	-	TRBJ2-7	ASSPRTGTPN
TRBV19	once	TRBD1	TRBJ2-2	ASNRQGANTGELF
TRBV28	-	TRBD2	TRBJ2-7	ASSLSPSLAGADEQY
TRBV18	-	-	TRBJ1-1	ASSPSDGGTEAF
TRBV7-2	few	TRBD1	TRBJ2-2	ASSLDRGHFNTGELF
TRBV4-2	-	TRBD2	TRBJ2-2	ASSQDLGLAGITGELF
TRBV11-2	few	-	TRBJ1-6	ASTYLTGLSSYNSPLH
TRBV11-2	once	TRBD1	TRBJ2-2	ASSRDRGPPGELF
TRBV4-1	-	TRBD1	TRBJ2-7	ASSQRTGTGEQY
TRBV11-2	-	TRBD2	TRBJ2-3	ASSLSGASGGTDTQY
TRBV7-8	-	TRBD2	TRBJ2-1	ASSLDWGLAGGYEQF
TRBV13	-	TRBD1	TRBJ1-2	ASRLNRGRGGYT
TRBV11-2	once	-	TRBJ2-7	ASSAGGPYEQY
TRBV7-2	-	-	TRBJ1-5	ASSLVVGDSNQPQH
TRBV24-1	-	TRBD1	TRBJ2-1	ATRPGTVGNEQF
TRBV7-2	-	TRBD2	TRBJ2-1	ASSASGRASHEQF
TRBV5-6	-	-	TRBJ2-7	ASSFVGRRSDEQY
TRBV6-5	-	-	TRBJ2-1	ASGGPGFLGEQF
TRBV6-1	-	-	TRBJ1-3	ASSEEEGSGGNTIY
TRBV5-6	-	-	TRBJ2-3	ASSPTASTDTQY
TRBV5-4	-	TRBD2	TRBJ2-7	ASSPGTTLSYEQY
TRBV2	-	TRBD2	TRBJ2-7	ASSFDGGEGLALGEQY
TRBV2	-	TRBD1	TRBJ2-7	ASSGQGGSEQY
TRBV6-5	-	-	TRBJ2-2	ASLLTGELF
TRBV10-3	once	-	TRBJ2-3	AAGEFATDTQY
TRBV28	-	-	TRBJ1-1	ASTLRQENTEAF
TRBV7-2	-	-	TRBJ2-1	ASSLVWSSYNEQF
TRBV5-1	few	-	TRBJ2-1	ASSAYLRGNNEQF
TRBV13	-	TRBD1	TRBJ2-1	ASSSQWDRGDEQF
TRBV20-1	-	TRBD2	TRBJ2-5	SASVGGGTQETQY
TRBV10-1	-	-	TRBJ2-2	ASSETLDPAGELF
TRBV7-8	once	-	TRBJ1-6	ASSLGESPLH
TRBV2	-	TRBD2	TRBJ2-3	ASRLAGSTDTQY
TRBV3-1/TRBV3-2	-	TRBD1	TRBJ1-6	ASSQGQRSSYNSPLH
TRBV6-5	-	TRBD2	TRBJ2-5	ASSSGGLETQY
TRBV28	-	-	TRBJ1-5	ASSPQGAGNQPQH
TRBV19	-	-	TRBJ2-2	ASSGLSGELF
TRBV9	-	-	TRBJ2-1	ASSAGLNNEQF